Following are 11 T cell receptor beta chains from one sample sequenced in a study of T cell responses to AZD1222 COVID-19 vaccine (dated by TCRdb to the early 2020s). Taken with the paper, the label for time point translates to: baseline before first vaccination. Library preparation was by the immunoSEQ multiplex PCR assay. TCRdb limited this immuneACCESS table to in-frame rearrangements with V and J called. A share of clones is missing; checked studies link under half to unresolved V genes, and the rest is unexplained. In all, the sample holds about 100,000 clones, and around 90% of those were seen once. Roughly 1.8% of the sample is held by the ten biggest clonotypes. Sequencing used peripheral blood, obtained on day 0 of AZD1222 vaccination. The receptors here all came from an adult in good health.

The CDR3 here is CASSEYRPGEQYF. CDR3 coding DNA: TGTGCCAGCAGTGAGTATCGTCCCGGGGAGCAGTACTTC. J is TRBJ2-7 and V is TRBV2; D gene unclear. The CDR3 length is 13 residues. Trimming took off 3 bases at V and 7 bases at J, with 13 bases between the two ends. The germline gives CDR1 SNHLY, CDR2 FYNNEI.

The genes are TRBV30 and TRBJ1-5, with D uncertain. V lost 2 bases and J 0 bases, leaving 5 bases between the germline ends. Germline loops: CDR1 GTSNPN, CDR2 SVGIG (reference sequence). The CDR3 is made up of 13 amino acids. CDR3 sequence (DNA): TGTGCCTGGAGTCTTACTAGCAATCAGCCCCAGCATTTT. Its translation: CAWSLTSNQPQHF.

The chain links TRBV28 to TRBJ2-7; no definite D call. This CDR3 contains 12 residues. CDR1 MDHEN and CDR2 SYDVKM come from the germline V gene. With 4 bases removed from V and 12 bases from J, the gap between germline ends came to 16 bases. CDR3 sequence (DNA): TGTGCCAGCAGTTCCGGGCCCCTCGTGACGTACTTC. Its protein is CASSSGPLVTYF. Together with reference TRBV28 and TRBJ2-7, the CDR3 gives the full variable domain: DVKVTQSSRYLVKRTGEKVFLECVQDMDHENMFWYRQDPGLGLRLIYFSYDVKMKEKGDIPEGYSVSREKKERFSLILESASTNQTSMYLCASSSGPLVTYFGPGTRLTVT.

The chain uses TRBV7-8 and TRBJ1-2; no reliable D call. The CDR3 loop spans 12 amino acids. The germline V gene encodes CDR1 SGHVS and CDR2 FQNEAQ. With 1 base removed from V and 8 bases from J, the gap between germline ends came to 8 bases. The CDR3: CASSLGTRGYTF. CDR3 nucleotides: TGTGCCAGCAGCTTAGGAACACGAGGCTACACCTTC.

The chain employs TRBV11-3 and TRBJ2-5, with 7 bases lining up with TRBD1. The CDR3 totals 16 residues. The junction had 8 bases not matched to a gene; V was cut back by 1 base and J by 3 bases. Germline V gene sequence: CDR1 SGHNT, CDR2 YENEEA. The CDR3 nucleotides read TGTGCCAGCAGCTTAGGGGGATTCGGGACAGAAGAGACCCAGTACTTC. The encoded protein is CASSLGGFGTEETQYF.

The rearrangement uses TRBV27 and TRBJ2-7; 7 nucleotides align to TRBD1. The CDR3 extends over 14 amino acids. Unmatched junction bases numbered 5, after V lost 4 bases and J lost 2 bases. CDR1 and CDR2 (germline): MNHEY, SMNVEV (reference sequence). The CDR3 here is CASSSRTGAYEQYF. In DNA, the CDR3 is TGTGCCAGCAGTTCACGGACAGGAGCCTACGAGCAGTACTTC.

The chain carries TRBV5-8 and TRBJ1-6; TRBD1 matches at 9 bases. The ends lost 4 bases at V and 9 bases at J; junction bases unmatched: 11. The CDR3 contains 16 residues. Germline V gives CDR1 SGHTS, CDR2 YDEGEE. The CDR3 sequence is CASSGTRTGDSSPLHF. CDR3 DNA sequence: TGTGCCAGCAGCGGGACCCGGACAGGGGATTCTTCACCCCTCCACTTT.

The genes are TRBV27 and TRBJ2-7; 10 bases are shared with TRBD2. This CDR3 has 16 amino acids. V shed 4 bases, J shed 5 bases, and the junction held 11 bases outside the gene matches. Germline-derived CDR1 and CDR2 are MNHEY and SMNVEV (reference sequence). CDR3 bases: TGTGCCAGCAGTTCCACCTCTAGCGGGAGTAACCACGAGCAGTACTTC. Translating it yields CASSSTSSGSNHEQYF.

The chain carries TRBV19 and TRBJ2-2; D perhaps matches TRBD1 (6 bases). CDR1 is LNHDA, CDR2 SQIVND, per germline (reference sequence). The V end was cut by 5 bases, the J end by 4 bases, with 17 bases between. This CDR3 region has 16 residues. The CDR3 bases are TGTGCCAGTAGTGTACAGGGATCGCGCCCCACCGGGGAGCTGTTTTTT. Its protein is CASSVQGSRPTGELFF.

The J gene is TRBJ2-7, the V gene TRBV28; TRBD1 matches at 8 bases. V was clipped by 8 bases and J by 6 bases; unmatched bases: 18. This CDR3 comprises 16 residues. CDR1 and CDR2 from the germline V gene are MDHEN and SYDVKM. This CDR3 reads CASWAAFRGPTIEQYF. The CDR3 DNA reads as TGTGCCAGCTGGGCCGCATTCAGGGGGCCGACCATCGAGCAGTACTTC. The full variable domain, completed using reference TRBV28 and TRBJ2-7, is DVKVTQSSRYLVKRTGEKVFLECVQDMDHENMFWYRQDPGLGLRLIYFSYDVKMKEKGDIPEGYSVSREKKERFSLILESASTNQTSMYLCASWAAFRGPTIEQYFGPGTRLTVT.

This chain connects TRBV11-2 to TRBJ2-5, with 7 bases aligning to TRBD2. V was clipped by 4 bases and J by 7 bases; unmatched bases: 12. The CDR3 has 15 amino acids. Germline V gives CDR1 SGHAT, CDR2 FQNNGV. The chain's CDR3 is CASSSPREGLWTQYF. The CDR3 DNA sequence: TGTGCCAGCAGCTCGCCTAGGGAGGGTTTGTGGACCCAGTACTTC. Drawing the rest from reference TRBV11-2 and TRBJ2-5, the complete variable domain is EAGVAQSPRYKIIEKRQSVAFWCNPISGHATLYWYQQILGQGPKLLIQFQNNGVVDDSQLPKDRFSAERLKGVDSTLKIQPAKLEDSAVYLCASSSPREGLWTQYFGPGTRLLVL.